The present entry profiles one T cell receptor beta chain with its context. This clonotype was counted only a few times. Its recognized antigen is unknown. No much larger clone exists at a distance of one base, and base qualities are not known. Libraries were constructed by 5' RACE. TCRdb shows the sequencer as NextSeq 500. The TCR library protocol attached unique molecular identifiers to individual cDNA molecules to correct for sequencing error and PCR bias. TCR alpha and beta chains were both sequenced, and the abundances of alpha and beta sequences in each sample were closely correlated with each other. The study's own analysis went as follows. Decombinator V4 was used to perform V gene, J gene and CDR3 annotation of TCR sequences. TCRs were defined as expanded if a significant change between any two time points was detected under a Poisson model with p below 0.0001. TCR abundances were normalised to the total number of TCRs sequenced in each sample and reported as counts per million. A search of VDJdb, accessed on 1 November 2021, was run for TCRs annotated to CMV, EBV and SARS-CoV-2, with TCRs annotated for multiple antigens excluded. TCRdb reworked the public reads: Q25 trimming with fastp, MiXCR clone assembly, productive beta chains retained. Rows with a matching CDR3 protein are joined into one entry that keeps the most common DNA and genes. The V and J calls follow TCRdb's processing rather than the paper's. Counted in this sample were under 85,000 distinct CDR3 sequences; about 15% of them appeared once. The ten largest clones take up around 3.7% of the sample.

A case-control design nested within a healthcare worker cohort in London, UK, was used, with weekly nasopharyngeal swab PCR tests and blood sampling performed. Healthcare workers were recruited between 23 and 31 March 2020, during the week of the UK lockdown, and were followed weekly for up to roughly 15 weeks. The data originate from a study of early T cells in non-severe SARS-CoV-2 infection (dated by TCRdb to the early 2020s). Regarding the study in general: Because TCR sequencing was done on bulk RNA from unsorted whole blood, the alpha and beta chains could not be paired.

The investigation overall reported the following: VDJdb matching was skewed toward anti-spike CD8 responses and likely underestimated virus-specific expansions by missing private and CD4 specificities.

The source is an adult who was a healthcare worker with PCR-confirmed SARS-CoV-2 infection or an uninfected control (not recorded which). The specimen was whole blood, collected at baseline.

The CDR3: CASSFGGLNTGELFF. The DNA is TGTGCCAGCAGCTTCGGCGGCCTGAACACCGGGGAGCTGTTTTTT. The rearrangement combines TRBV11-2 with TRBJ2-2; the D gene lacks a confident call. Cut back by 3 bases and 1 base, the V and J ends lie 9 bases apart. Sequences SGHAT (CDR1) and FQNNGV (CDR2) are obtained from the germline V gene. The CDR3 spans 15 residues, from the cysteine through the phenylalanine. Left in the record is the CDR3 DNA by itself, 45 bases read in frame from the first base. The full variable domain, with segments outside the CDR3 supplied by the reference TRBV11-2 and TRBJ2-2 proteins, appears as EAGVAQSPRYKIIEKRQSVAFWCNPISGHATLYWYQQILGQGPKLLIQFQNNGVVDDSQLPKDRFSAERLKGVDSTLKIQPAKLEDSAVYLCASSFGGLNTGELFFGEGSRLTVL.